The 16 T cell receptor beta chains below all came from one sample that was sequenced in a study of human T cells and chemical hapten exposure. TCRdb reanalysed the RACE reads using MiXCR and keeps one entry per CDR3 protein. The data show 99,000 or so distinct CDR3 sequences, 11% seen once. Time point here: pre-sensitization, week 0. The sample's treatment: therapeutic diphenylcyclopropenone sensitization with weekly scalp DPC. Here the sequenced sample was whole blood, taken in connection with sensitization to the hapten diphenylcyclopropenone (DPC). These receptors originate from a woman in her sixties with alopecia areata. Some clones in this sample may be carry-over from other donors' samples.

This clonotype has a count of ten or more. V usage is TRBV10-3 and J usage is TRBJ2-7; D is possibly TRBD1 (6 bases). Trimming cost V 6 bases and J 2 bases, with 14 bases left between them. Germline CDR1 ENHRY, CDR2 SYGVKD. The CDR3 loop spans 14 amino acids. Here the CDR3 reads CAIRLGGGTYEQYF. The CDR3 nucleotides read TGTGCCATCAGGCTTGGTGGGGGCACCTACGAGCAGTACTTC.

The chain uses TRBV20-1 and TRBJ1-1; 11 bases align to TRBD1. This CDR3 comprises 14 residues. CDR1 and CDR2 (germline): DFQATT, SNEGSKA (reference sequence). Losses at the gene ends were 6 bases for V and 3 bases for J; bases not matched to a gene: 6. The CDR3 spells CSAPGQGGYTEAFF. DNA of the CDR3: TGCAGTGCCCCGGGACAGGGGGGTTACACTGAAGCTTTCTTT.

In this sample, this clonotype turned up many times. The chain has TRBV28 and TRBJ1-2, with D unclear. Germline CDR1 MDHEN, CDR2 SYDVKM. This CDR3 region has 13 residues. V lost 2 bases and J 6 bases, leaving 10 bases between the germline ends. CDR3 nucleotide sequence: TGTGCCAGCAGTTTAAGGTGGGAAGATGGCTACACCTTC. Translating gives CASSLRWEDGYTF.

In its sample, this clonotype was seen many times. V is TRBV21-1 and J is TRBJ2-1; TRBD1, the table's D call, lacks a check against the DNA. TRBV21-1 is classified as a pseudogene. This CDR3 spans 14 amino acids. The CDR3 spells CASSKESRVNEQFF. CDR3 sequence (DNA): TGTGCCAGCAGCAAAGAGAGCAGGGTGAATGAGCAGTTCTTC.

This clonotype occurred a few times. The V and J genes are TRBV3-1 and TRBJ1-5; TRBD1 matches 7 bases. CDR1 LGHDT and CDR2 YNNKEL come from the germline V gene (reference sequence). V shed 1 base, J shed 9 bases, and the junction held 9 bases outside the gene matches. The CDR3 length is 15 residues. The CDR3 loop reads CASSQGGQRSGPQHF. Written as DNA, the CDR3 is TGTGCCAGCAGCCAAGGGGGACAGCGGTCAGGGCCCCAGCATTTT.

This clonotype was seen many times. V is TRBV12-3 or TRBV12-4 and J is TRBJ2-7, with 8 bases fitting TRBD1. The CDR3 runs to 14 residues. With V trimmed by 5 bases and J by 1 base, 4 bases remained unmatched. The CDR3 DNA follows: TGTGCCAGCAGTCGACAGGGGAAATCCTACGAGCAGTACTTC. This sequence encodes CASSRQGKSYEQYF.

This clonotype showed up many times. V usage is TRBV30 and J usage is TRBJ2-7; no firm D call. CDR1 is GTSNPN, CDR2 SVGIG, per germline (reference sequence). The CDR3 sequence is 13 residues long. The V and J ends lost 2 bases and 0 bases respectively, with 8 bases between them. The CDR3 reads CAWSLWSSYEQYF. The CDR3 nucleotides read TGTGCCTGGAGTCTGTGGAGCTCCTACGAGCAGTACTTC.

This clonotype occurred many times. The rearrangement joins TRBV11-2 to TRBJ2-7; TRBD1 might be the D (5 bases). The V gene lost 2 bases and the J gene lost 6 bases, with 11 bases spanning the gap. Germline V gives CDR1 SGHAT, CDR2 FQNNGV. The CDR3 consists of 13 residues. The chain's CDR3 is CASSLNQGSEQYF. For the CDR3, the DNA is TGTGCCAGCAGCTTAAATCAGGGTTCCGAGCAGTACTTC.

This clonotype was found a few times. The chain uses TRBV19 and TRBJ1-4; tentative D call: TRBD1 (6 bases). The V end was cut by 1 base, the J end by 3 bases, with 15 bases between. The CDR3 covers 17 residues. CDR1 LNHDA and CDR2 SQIVND come from the germline V gene (reference sequence). CDR3 sequence: CASSIAPQGMANEKLFF. In DNA, the CDR3 is TGTGCCAGTAGTATAGCACCACAGGGTATGGCTAATGAAAAACTGTTTTTT.

The chain couples TRBV27 to TRBJ1-2; D is perhaps TRBD1 (6 bases). Germline V gene sequence: CDR1 MNHEY, CDR2 SMNVEV (reference sequence). The CDR3 loop spans 14 amino acids. V gave up 5 bases and J gave up 3 bases, with 13 bases separating them. CDR3 sequence (DNA): TGTGCCAGCAGTGCGACAGGTGCTCACTATGGCTACACCTTC. Its protein product is CASSATGAHYGYTF.

Concerning this clonotype: A much larger clone is a single base away; this may be a read error. The chain has TRBV12-3 or TRBV12-4 and TRBJ2-7, with D possibly matching TRBD1 (6 bases). V was clipped by 6 bases and J by 6 bases, with 18 bases between them. CDR3 size: 14 residues. CDR3 loop: CASSSSGAQGEQYF. CDR3 DNA: TGTGCCAGCAGCTCCTCAGGGGCCCAGGGCGAGCAGTACTTC.

This clonotype was counted at least ten times. DNA for the CDR3: TGTGCCAGCAGCGTCTCCTACAATGAGCAGTTCTTC. The encoded protein is CASSVSYNEQFF. The genes are TRBV9 and TRBJ2-1; unclear D gene. Germline V gene sequence: CDR1 SGDLS, CDR2 YYNGEE. CDR3 length equals 12 residues. Trimming removed 2 bases at V and 0 bases at J, with 0 bases between.

As DNA, the CDR3 is TGTGCCAGCAGCCAAGACCTTCGGACTAGCGGGGACCTCTACAATGAGCAGTTCTTC. It is translated as CASSQDLRTSGDLYNEQFF. V is TRBV3-1 and J is TRBJ2-1, with 12 bases fitting TRBD2. Germline CDR1 LGHDT, CDR2 YNNKEL (reference sequence). V dropped 0 bases and J dropped 3; count of bases not matched to a gene: 9. The CDR3 is 19 amino acids.

This clonotype was seen more than once but under ten times. V is TRBV18 and J is TRBJ1-1, with 8 positions matching TRBD1. Germline CDR1 is KGHSH and CDR2 is LQKENI. The CDR3 has 14 residues. With V trimmed by 6 bases and J by 6 bases, 9 bases remained unmatched. The CDR3 protein is CASSTGAVGAEAFF. The CDR3 DNA reads as TGTGCCAGCTCGACAGGGGCGGTAGGCGCTGAAGCTTTCTTT.

This clonotype was observed at least ten times. CDR3 DNA sequence: TGTGCCAGCAGCCAAGTTTCGGGGTACGGCGGGGAGCTGTTTTTT. The encoded protein is CASSQVSGYGGELFF. The chain combines TRBV3-1 with TRBJ2-2, with a tentative D call TRBD2 (5 bases). The CDR3 sequence is 15 residues long. The germline V gene has CDR1 LGHDT and CDR2 YNNKEL (reference sequence). V was clipped by 1 base and J by 7 bases, with 13 bases between them.

The chain is built from TRBV6-5 and TRBJ2-3; D is tentatively TRBD1 or TRBD2 (5 bases each). V shed 11 bases and J shed 6 bases, with 12 bases lying between them. The germline gives CDR1 MNHEY, CDR2 SVGAGI. The CDR3 has 11 residues. CDR3 sequence: CASSRGDTQYF. The CDR3 nucleotides are TGTGCCTCCTCGAGGGGTGATACGCAGTATTTT.